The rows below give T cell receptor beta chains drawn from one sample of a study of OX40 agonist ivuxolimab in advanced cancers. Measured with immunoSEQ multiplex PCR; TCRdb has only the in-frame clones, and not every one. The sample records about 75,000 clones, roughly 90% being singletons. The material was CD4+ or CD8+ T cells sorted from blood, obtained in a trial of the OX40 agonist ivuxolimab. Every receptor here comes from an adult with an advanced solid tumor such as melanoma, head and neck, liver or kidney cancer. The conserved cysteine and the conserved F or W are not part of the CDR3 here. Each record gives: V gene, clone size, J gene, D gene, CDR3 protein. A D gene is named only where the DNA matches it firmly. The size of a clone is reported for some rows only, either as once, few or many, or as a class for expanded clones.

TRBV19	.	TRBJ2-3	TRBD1	ASRETGASMRTQY
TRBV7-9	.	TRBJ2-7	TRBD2	ASSFRPVWLAGLPYEQY
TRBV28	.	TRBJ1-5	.	ASGLLANQPQH
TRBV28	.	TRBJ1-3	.	ASSLGTSSGNTIY
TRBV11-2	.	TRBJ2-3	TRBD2	ASSLSALAGGDTQY
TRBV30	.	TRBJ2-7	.	AWGRNTYEQY
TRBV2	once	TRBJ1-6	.	ASGGIPLH
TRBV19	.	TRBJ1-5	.	ASSIGAGFNQPQH
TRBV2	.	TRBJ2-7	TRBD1	ATGQGGTYEQY
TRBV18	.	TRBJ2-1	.	ASSPFTGTGDEQF
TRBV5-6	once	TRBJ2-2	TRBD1	ASSLRDRLTHTPTGELF
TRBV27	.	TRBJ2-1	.	ASRGIRAGTYNEQF
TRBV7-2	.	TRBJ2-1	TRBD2	ASSLQLPGLAGNNEQF
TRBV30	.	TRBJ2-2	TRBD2	ASSGGRVAGELF
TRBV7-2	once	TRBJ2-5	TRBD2	ASSFSGGVSETQY
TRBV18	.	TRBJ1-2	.	ASSPPAGTYGYT
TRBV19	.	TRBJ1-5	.	ASSDDTSYQPQH
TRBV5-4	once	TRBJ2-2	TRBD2	ASSSPTSGMNTGELF
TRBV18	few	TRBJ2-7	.	ASSPPAFREQY
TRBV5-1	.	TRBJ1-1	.	ASSFNRNTEAF